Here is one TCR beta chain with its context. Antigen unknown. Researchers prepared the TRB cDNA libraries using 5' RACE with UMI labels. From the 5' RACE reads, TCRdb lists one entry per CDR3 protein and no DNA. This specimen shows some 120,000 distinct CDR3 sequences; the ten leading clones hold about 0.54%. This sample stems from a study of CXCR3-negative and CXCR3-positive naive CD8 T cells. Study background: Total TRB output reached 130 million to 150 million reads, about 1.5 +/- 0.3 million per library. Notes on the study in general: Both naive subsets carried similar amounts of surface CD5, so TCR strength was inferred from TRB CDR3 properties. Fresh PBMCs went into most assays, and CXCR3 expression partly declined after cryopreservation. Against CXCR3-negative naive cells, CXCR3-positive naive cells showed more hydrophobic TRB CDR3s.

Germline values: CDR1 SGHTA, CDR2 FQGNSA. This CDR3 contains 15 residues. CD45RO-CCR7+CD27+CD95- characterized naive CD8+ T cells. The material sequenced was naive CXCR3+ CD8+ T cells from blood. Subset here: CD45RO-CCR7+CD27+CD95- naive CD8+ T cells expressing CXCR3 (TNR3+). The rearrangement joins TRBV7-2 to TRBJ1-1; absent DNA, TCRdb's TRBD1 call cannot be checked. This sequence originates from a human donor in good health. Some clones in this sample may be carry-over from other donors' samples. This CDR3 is CASSLEGDLNTEAFF.